This T cell receptor (beta chain) appears in the sequencing data of a study of T cell responses to AZD1222 COVID-19 vaccine. Study summary: Investigators merged groups given second doses at roughly 4 or roughly 12 weeks. Study findings and constraints: Compared with day 0, the breadth and depth of the Spike-specific TCR repertoire rose significantly after two doses of AZD1222. White British donors predominated, females outnumbered males, and clonal diversity was possibly underestimated. CD4 TCRs associated with vaccination spanned spike, dominating at 160-218 and 743-854.

This clone came up once. The antigen is unknown. The CDR3 has 15 amino acids. Germline V lookup: CDR1 MDHEN, CDR2 SYDVKM. V shed 6 bases and J shed 1 base, with 12 bases lying between them. The table came from immunoSEQ multiplex PCR; TCRdb's copy has only in-frame clones and leaves some out. The sample yields 95,000 to 110,000 clones, about 90% seen once. This clonotype was sampled from an adult in good health. The chain joins TRBV28 to TRBJ1-4; D not resolved. This specimen was peripheral blood, taken on day 0 of AZD1222 vaccination. The CDR3 sequence: CASSSVWETNEKLFF. As DNA, the CDR3 is TGTGCCAGCAGCTCTGTATGGGAAACTAATGAAAAACTGTTTTTT.